This TCR beta chain is drawn from a study of blood T cell repertoires in COVID-19 (dated by TCRdb to 2020 to 2022). Regarding the research as a whole: Collaborator samples came from the United States, Italy and Spain and covered acute and convalescent phases of COVID-19. The prospective study material was composed of cDNA or gDNA derived from T cells, B-cell-depleted T cells, or PBMCs. The dataset comprised deeply sampled blood TCRbeta repertoires from subjects exposed to, actively infected with, or recovered from COVID-19. The repertoires were made available in a free public database intended to serve as a resource for research on the immune response to SARS-CoV-2. The samples were drawn from two sources: the first 160 participants of the ongoing ImmuneRACE study, and 950 to 1,500 subjects contributed by 6 global collaborators. Sample metadata almost always included a de-identified subject ID, COVID-19 status, age in years and sex. HLA class I and class II types, where available, came from metadata supplied by the sample provider rather than from assay-based typing. Study-level results and caveats: The amount of clinical and demographic metadata varied by source and participant and was provided uncurated.

CDR1 and CDR2 (MDHEN, SYDVKM) derive from the germline V gene. The cysteine opens and the phenylalanine closes a CDR3 of 16 amino acids. The retained sequence is limited to the CDR3, 48 bases, with the frame set at the first base. After removal of 2 bases from V and 6 bases from J, the junction retains 7 bases not matched to a gene. The immunoSEQ Assay, a bias-controlled multiplex PCR, was used to amplify TCRbeta CDR3 regions from genomic DNA. In the authors' own workflow: The number of nucleated cells in each sample was estimated by amplification of reference gene primers within the assay. To quantify the absolute abundance of each unique TCRbeta CDR3 rearrangement, sequence reads were collapsed and filtered. For each sample, productive Simpson clonality was calculated by taking the square root of Simpson's diversity index across productive rearrangements. TCRdb obtained this table from immuneACCESS and retained in-frame rearrangements with V and J assigned. These tables miss some clones; where compared with another copy, unresolved V genes account for less than half of the shortfall, and the remainder is unexplained. The DNA was the basis for D and trimming; V, J and clone size are from that table. The sample table lists around 250,000 clones, under 90% of them with a count of one. The top ten hold less than 0.95% of the sample.

Comment on this clone: Its binding antigen is unknown. One base away there is no much larger clone; base qualities are not given.

Samples from volunteer blood donors who had recovered from COVID-19 were contributed by a second Seattle source. Collaborating institutions collected whole blood in K2EDTA tubes following their own protocols. For TCRbeta analysis, collaborators shipped samples as frozen whole blood, isolated PBMCs, or DNA extracted from either of those sample types. The clonotype was recovered from a woman in her thirties or forties who had recovered from COVID-19. The sequence is built from TRBV28 and TRBJ2-1, with TRBD2 identical over 10 junction bases. Sequenced input: peripheral blood. The CDR3 protein: CASSLGGLADSNEQFF. In nucleotides, the sequence is TGTGCCAGCAGTTTAGGCGGACTAGCGGATTCCAATGAGCAGTTCTTC.